These 27 T cell receptor beta chains were sequenced from one sample in a study of blood T cell repertoires in COVID-19. The repertoire was sequenced with immunoSEQ multiplex PCR; TCRdb's copy has only in-frame clones and lacks some. The sample yields around 200,000 clones, 70% to 90% seen once. The sample was peripheral blood. The receptors were sampled from a person aged 70 to 85 with COVID-19, enrolled during active disease.

This chain connects TRBV7-2 to TRBJ2-2; a weak D match, TRBD2 (7 bases). V gave up 1 base and J gave up 5 bases, with 8 bases separating them. CDR3 length: 14 residues. CDR1 and CDR2 from the germline V gene are SGHTA and FQGNSA. DNA for the CDR3: TGTGCCAGCAGCTTAGAGGGGGGGACCGGGGAGCTGTTTTTT. Residues: CASSLEGGTGELFF. The full variable domain, in which reference TRBV7-2 and TRBJ2-2 provide the parts outside the CDR3, is GAGVSQSPSNKVTEKGKDVELRCDPISGHTALYWYRQSLGQGLEFLIYFQGNSAPDKSGLPSDRFSAERTGGSVSTLTIQRTQQEDSAVYLCASSLEGGTGELFFGEGSRLTVL.

The genes are TRBV30 and TRBJ2-2, with TRBD2 identical over 10 bases. V lost 3 bases, J lost 6 bases, and 10 bases stayed unmatched. The CDR3 consists of 16 residues. Germline values: CDR1 GTSNPN, CDR2 SVGIG (reference sequence). The CDR3 protein is CAWRREASGSPGELFF. The CDR3 region has the DNA TGTGCCTGGAGACGGGAGGCTAGCGGGAGCCCCGGGGAGCTGTTTTTT.

The chain employs TRBV15 and TRBJ1-4; D uncertain. V lost 0 bases and J 0 bases, leaving 14 bases between the germline ends. Germline V lookup: CDR1 LNHNV, CDR2 YYDKDF (reference sequence). This CDR3 has 18 amino acids. As DNA, the CDR3 is TGTGCCACCAGCAGAGATTTGGAGGATGCTGCAACTAATGAAAAACTGTTTTTT. Protein sequence: CATSRDLEDAATNEKLFF.

The chain recombines TRBV18 with TRBJ1-1; D gene unclear. The CDR3 covers 14 residues. Germline V gives CDR1 KGHSH, CDR2 LQKENI. V lost 4 bases and J lost 2, with 11 bases in between. DNA for the CDR3: TGTGCCAGCTCACTTCTGGGAGCAAACACTGAAGCTTTCTTT. This sequence encodes CASSLLGANTEAFF.

Only one count was recorded for this clone. This chain connects TRBV9 to TRBJ1-2; 9 bases agree with TRBD1. The J segment lost 7 bases and the V segment lost 3 bases, leaving 7 bases of the junction unmatched. The CDR3 covers 14 residues. Looked up from germline, CDR1 is SGDLS and CDR2 is YYNGEE. For the CDR3, the DNA is TGTGCCAGCAGCGATACAGGGGGCGCGGGTGGCTACACCTTC. Translation gives CASSDTGGAGGYTF. The full variable domain, with the rest looked up from reference TRBV9 and TRBJ1-2, is DSGVTQTPKHLITATGQRVTLRCSPRSGDLSVYWYQQSLDQGLQFLIQYYNGEERAKGNILERFSAQQFPDLHSELNLSSLELGDSALYFCASSDTGGAGGYTFGSGTRLTVV.

Written as DNA, the CDR3 is TGCGCCAGCAGTGAAGGGGCTAGCGGGGTCCAAGAGACCCAGTACTTC. Translated: CASSEGASGVQETQYF. The chain has TRBV10-2 and TRBJ2-5; 9 nucleotides agree with TRBD2. V trimming: 3 bases; J trimming: 1 base; junction bases outside the gene matches: 6. This CDR3 spans 16 amino acids. Germline V CDR1 and CDR2: WSHSY, SAAADI.

This clone has only one observation. V usage is TRBV6-5 and J usage is TRBJ2-5; TRBD1 aligns across 8 bases. In germline, CDR1 is MNHEY, CDR2 SVGAGI. The CDR3 contains 14 residues. Trimming took 0 bases from V and 3 from J; bases not matched to a gene: 0. DNA for the CDR3: TGTGCCAGCAGTTACTCGGACAGGGAAGAGACCCAGTACTTC. This sequence encodes CASSYSDREETQYF.

This rearrangement joins TRBV19 to TRBJ1-6; no firm D call. Germline lookup yields CDR1 LNHDA and CDR2 SQIVND (reference sequence). This CDR3 region has 14 residues. Deletions cut 5 bases from V and 6 bases from J, with 11 bases between. The CDR3 reads CASSDRGINSPLHF. DNA of the CDR3: TGTGCCAGTAGTGACCGGGGAATTAATTCACCCCTCCACTTT. Full variable domain (rest looked up from reference TRBV19 and TRBJ1-6): DGGITQSPKYLFRKEGQNVTLSCEQNLNHDAMYWYRQDPGQGLRLIYYSQIVNDFQKGDIAEGYSVSREKKESFPLTVTSAQKNPTAFYLCASSDRGINSPLHFGNGTRLTVT.

This chain uses TRBV6-1 with TRBJ1-2, with D unresolved. Germline values: CDR1 MNHNS, CDR2 SASEGT. V gave up 0 bases and J gave up 4 bases, with 12 bases separating them. CDR3 length: 15 residues. The CDR3 coding sequence is TGTGCCAGCAGTGAAGCTACGTGGCCGTTCTATGGCTACACCTTC. Protein: CASSEATWPFYGYTF.

The chain carries TRBV28 and TRBJ1-6; D call uncertain. Germline values: CDR1 MDHEN, CDR2 SYDVKM. V lost 3 bases, J lost 10 bases, and 4 bases lay in between. The CDR3 contains 11 residues. The CDR3 sequence: CASSFGSPLHF. Here the CDR3 DNA reads TGTGCCAGCAGTTTCGGGTCACCCCTCCACTTT.

This sequence joins TRBV5-1 and TRBJ2-3; perhaps TRBD2 as D (5 bases). Germline V gene sequence: CDR1 SGHRS, CDR2 YFSETQ. V was shortened by 1 base and J by 7 bases, with 19 bases between the two germline ends. The CDR3 totals 16 residues. Written as DNA, the CDR3 is TGCGCCAGCAGCTTGCCGCCCGGGGATAACTCTTATACGCAGTATTTT. Translation: CASSLPPGDNSYTQYF.

The chain combines TRBV4-3 with TRBJ1-6; 8 bases align to TRBD1. The CDR3 loop spans 15 amino acids. J was trimmed by 7 bases and V by 2 bases; bases with no gene match: 4. Germline V CDR1 and CDR2: LGHNA, YSLEER. CDR3 region: CASSQPGQGNSPLHF. CDR3 in DNA: TGCGCCAGCAGCCAACCTGGACAGGGAAATTCACCCCTCCACTTT.

CDR3 in amino acids: CASSQPWTGRSGYTF. The CDR3 region has the DNA TGTGCCAGCAGCCAACCCTGGACAGGGAGGAGCGGCTACACCTTC. This chain connects TRBV3-1 (or the pseudogene TRBV3-2) to TRBJ1-2; 8 nucleotides agree with TRBD1. The germline CDR1 and CDR2 sequences are LGHDT and YNNKEL (reference sequence). This CDR3 is 15 amino acids long. Trimming cost V 2 bases and J 8 bases; bases outside gene matches: 10.

The chain carries TRBV6-6 and TRBJ2-7, with TRBD2 matching over 10 bases. CDR1 MNHNY and CDR2 SVGAGI come from the germline V gene (reference sequence). This CDR3 spans 13 amino acids. V gave up 6 bases and J gave up 3 bases; unmatched junction bases: 2. CDR3 protein: CASSLAGVYEQYF. In DNA form, the CDR3 reads TGTGCCAGCAGCCTAGCGGGAGTCTACGAGCAGTACTTC.

This clone was observed a handful of times. The V call is TRBV7-9, the J call TRBJ2-7, with D perhaps TRBD2 (5 bases). Deletions cut 1 base from V and 5 bases from J, with 6 bases between. In germline, CDR1 is SEHNR, CDR2 FQNEAQ (reference sequence). This CDR3 has 12 amino acids. The CDR3 loop is CASSLGGHEQYF. The CDR3 bases are TGTGCCAGCAGCTTAGGAGGGCACGAGCAGTACTTC.

V is TRBV7-8 and J is TRBJ2-1; tentatively, D is TRBD2 (5 bases). V was pared by 1 base and J by 10 bases, with 14 bases between. The CDR3 has 14 residues. CDR1 is SGHVS and CDR2 is FQNEAQ in the germline V gene. The chain's CDR3 is CASSLGRGSSEQFF. Here the CDR3 DNA reads TGTGCCAGCAGCTTAGGACGGGGTAGCTCGGAGCAGTTCTTC.

The gene calls are TRBV24-1 and TRBJ2-1, with TRBD2 matching 16 bases. The CDR3 extends over 17 amino acids. Per the germline V gene, CDR1 is KGHDR and CDR2 is SFDVKD. With 4 bases clipped from V and 6 bases from J, the junction kept 5 bases outside the gene matches. CDR3 in DNA: TGTGCCACCAGTGAACCGGGACTAGCGGGAGGGCCCAATGAGCAGTTCTTC. Protein product: CATSEPGLAGGPNEQFF.

A few counts support this clone. This rearrangement joins TRBV9 to TRBJ1-5; D ambiguous. The CDR3 extends over 14 amino acids. The V end lost 3 bases, the J end lost 0 bases, and 7 bases lay between the germline ends. Germline V lookup: CDR1 SGDLS, CDR2 YYNGEE. The CDR3 DNA is TGTGCCAGCAGCGGCGGTTATAGCAATCAGCCCCAGCATTTT. The encoded protein is CASSGGYSNQPQHF.

The chain uses TRBV10-3 and TRBJ2-1; the D gene is possibly TRBD1 (5 bases). The CDR3 has 15 amino acids. The ends were cut back, 2 bases at V and 12 bases at J, with 20 bases in the middle. The germline V gene has CDR1 ENHRY and CDR2 SYGVKD. The CDR3 reads CAISEGASAGRSQFF. CDR3 sequence (DNA): TGTGCCATCAGTGAGGGGGCCAGTGCAGGTCGGTCGCAGTTCTTC.

The chain links TRBV18 to TRBJ1-5; weak D call: TRBD1 (6 bases). V was clipped by 2 bases and J by 2 bases, with 10 bases between them. The CDR3 spans 15 residues. Germline CDR1 and CDR2: KGHSH and LQKENI. The CDR3, as DNA: TGTGCCAGCTCACCAGGGGGCTTTGGCAATCAGCCCCAGCATTTT. This translates into CASSPGGFGNQPQHF.

Details on this clone: One end of the junction fails to match germline, which may point to a read error. The chain has TRBV6-1 and TRBJ1-1, with TRBD1 matching 8 bases. Germline-derived CDR1 and CDR2 are MNHNS and SASEGT. CDR3 length equals 16 residues. The CDR3 loop is CASREGDRGDNTEAFF. The CDR3 bases are TGTGCCAGCAGAGAAGGAGACAGGGGCGATAACACTGAAGCTTTCTTT.

J is TRBJ2-1 and V is TRBV5-1; 8 nucleotides align to TRBD2. Germline loops: CDR1 SGHRS, CDR2 YFSETQ. This CDR3 has 16 amino acids. J gave up 9 bases and V 0 bases, and 11 bases lay outside the gene matches. The CDR3 protein is CASSLGAGGESGEQFF. The CDR3 coding sequence is TGCGCCAGCAGCTTGGGTGCGGGGGGAGAATCGGGTGAGCAGTTCTTC.

This chain joins TRBV5-3 and TRBJ2-7, with TRBD1 identical over 8 bases. Being an ORF, TRBV5-3 has a function that is uncertain. This CDR3 spans 14 amino acids. Germline trimming cut 1 base from V and 4 bases from J; bases unmatched to any gene: 4. The CDR3, as DNA: TGTGCCAGAAGCTTGCAGCAGGGGGCTTACGAGCAGTACTTC. Its translation is CARSLQQGAYEQYF.

This chain links TRBV29-1 with TRBJ2-7, with 7 bases lining up with TRBD1. CDR1 is SQVTM, CDR2 ANQGSEA, per germline. J was trimmed by 5 bases and V by 2 bases; bases with no gene match: 6. This CDR3 contains 13 residues. CDR3 DNA sequence: TGCAGCGTTGAACGGGACAGTACCAACGAGCAGTACTTC. Translated, it gives CSVERDSTNEQYF.

V usage is TRBV5-1 and J usage is TRBJ2-2; 9 positions match TRBD2. The CDR3 extends over 14 amino acids. V trimming: 4 bases; J trimming: 6 bases; junction bases outside the gene matches: 4. The V gene's germline CDR1 is SGHRS and CDR2 YFSETQ. CDR3 DNA: TGCGCCAGCAGCGCGGGGGGGGCCCCCGGGGAGCTGTTTTTT. Residues: CASSAGGAPGELFF.

The chain has TRBV30 and TRBJ2-7; 7 bases are shared with TRBD2. This CDR3 contains 12 residues. CDR1 is GTSNPN and CDR2 is SVGIG in the germline V gene (reference sequence). The ends lost 8 bases at V and 6 bases at J; junction bases unmatched: 10. This chain's CDR3 is CAQYLGGSEQYF. CDR3 in DNA: TGTGCCCAGTACTTGGGGGGGAGCGAGCAGTACTTC.

The V gene is TRBV10-3, the J gene TRBJ1-1; D is uncertain. Trimming left V 7 bases short and J 4 bases short, with 13 bases between. This CDR3 region has 13 residues. Per the germline V gene, CDR1 is ENHRY and CDR2 is SYGVKD. Here the CDR3 reads CAIINGEFTEAFF. CDR3 sequence (DNA): TGTGCCATCATTAACGGGGAATTCACTGAAGCTTTCTTT.